Listed here are 14 T cell receptor beta chains from one sample, sequenced in a study of CD8 T cells in Susac syndrome. When the RNA was reverse transcribed, random hexamers were used with an input of roughly 0.45 to 1 ug. TCRdb analysed the immunoSEQ multiplex PCR reads with MiXCR anew, one entry per CDR3 protein. The sample includes 90,000 to 150,000 distinct CDR3 sequences, 85% to 95% of them seen just once. Sequenced material: CD4+ T cells from PBMCs. Receptors originate from a human donor with multiple sclerosis.

This sequence joins TRBV30 and TRBJ1-5, with D maybe TRBD1 (6 bases). CDR1 and CDR2 (germline): GTSNPN, SVGIG (reference sequence). The CDR3 extends over 13 amino acids. Trimming removed 5 bases from V and 4 bases from J, with 12 bases in between. The DNA of the CDR3 is TGTGCCTGGTGCGCGGACAGTAATCAGCCCCAGCATTTT. This encodes CAWCADSNQPQHF.

The V and J genes are TRBV5-4 and TRBJ1-1; D might be TRBD1 (6 bases). Germline lookup yields CDR1 SGHNT and CDR2 YYREEE (reference sequence). The CDR3 contains 13 residues. The V end was cut by 1 base, the J end by 6 bases, with 10 bases between. The CDR3 reads CASSLMAGAEAFF. For the CDR3, the DNA is TGTGCCAGCAGCTTGATGGCAGGGGCTGAAGCTTTCTTT.

This chain links TRBV7-9 with TRBJ1-6; no definite D call. CDR1 and CDR2 (germline): SEHNR, FQNEAQ (reference sequence). The CDR3 covers 14 residues. V gave up 3 bases and J gave up 10 bases, with 13 bases separating them. Written as DNA, the CDR3 is TGTGCCAGCAGCTTCTCGGCCCTGGGCTCACCCCTCCACTTT. It codes for CASSFSALGSPLHF.

This clonotype was detected only once. V gene TRBV5-1 combines with J gene TRBJ2-7, with 7 nucleotides matching TRBD1. CDR3 size: 14 residues. Germline V CDR1 and CDR2: SGHRS, YFSETQ. With 4 bases clipped from V and 3 bases from J, the junction kept 7 bases outside the gene matches. Written as DNA, the CDR3 is TGCGCCAGCAGCGGGGGACAGTCCGGCTACGAGCAGTACTTC. This gives the protein CASSGGQSGYEQYF.

The table lists this clonotype with a few counts. V gene TRBV7-2 combines with J gene TRBJ2-2; D remains ambiguous. The ends were cut back, 1 base at V and 3 bases at J, with 6 bases in the middle. CDR3 size: 14 residues. Germline V gene data show CDR1 as SGHTA and CDR2 as FQGNSA. The CDR3 spells CASSLGGYTGELFF. Here the CDR3 DNA reads TGTGCCAGCAGCTTAGGAGGCTACACCGGGGAGCTGTTTTTT.

The chain is built from TRBV29-1 and TRBJ2-2; 7 bases align to TRBD2. J gave up 5 bases and V 7 bases, and 7 bases lay outside the gene matches. CDR1 is SQVTM, CDR2 ANQGSEA, per germline. The CDR3 length is 13 residues. CDR3 nucleotides: TGCAGCGCCTTCGCGGGGGTGACCGGGGAGCTGTTTTTT. This codes for CSAFAGVTGELFF.

V and J are TRBV10-2 and TRBJ2-2; possible D gene TRBD1, 6 bases. Per the germline V gene, CDR1 is WSHSY and CDR2 is SAAADI. The length of the CDR3 is 13 residues. The CDR3 spells CSTGTPHTGELFF. The CDR3 bases are TGCTCCACCGGGACACCTCACACCGGGGAGCTGTTTTTT.

CDR3 sequence (DNA): TGTGCCAGCAGTTCCGGGAGGGAACAGCCCCAGCATTTT. Translating it yields CASSSGREQPQHF. J is TRBJ1-5 and V is TRBV7-2; no clear D. Trimming took 6 bases from V and 7 from J, leaving 13 bases between them. Germline-derived CDR1 and CDR2 are SGHTA and FQGNSA. CDR3 length equals 13 residues.

The chain uses TRBV19 and TRBJ2-3; D is unclear. V lost 7 bases and J lost 2, with 16 bases in between. This CDR3 region has 15 residues. Looked up from germline, CDR1 is LNHDA and CDR2 is SQIVND (reference sequence). The chain's CDR3 is CASTGGQLYTDTQYF. In nucleotides, the CDR3 is TGTGCCAGTACCGGTGGGCAGCTATACACAGATACGCAGTATTTT.

The chain recombines TRBV5-6 with TRBJ2-5; maybe TRBD1 (6 bases). The germline V and J ends were trimmed by 0 bases and 9 bases, with 18 bases remaining between them. The CDR3 has 15 residues. The germline V gene has CDR1 SGHDT and CDR2 YYEEEE. CDR3 amino acids: CASSLDLRPPGAQYF. In nucleotides, the CDR3 is TGTGCCAGCAGCTTGGATTTACGGCCTCCAGGGGCCCAGTACTTC. Using reference TRBV5-6 and TRBJ2-5 for the parts outside the CDR3, the full variable domain is DAGVTQSPTHLIKTRGQQVTLRCSPKSGHDTVSWYQQALGQGPQFIFQYYEEEERQRGNFPDRFSGHQFPNYSSELNVNALLLGDSALYLCASSLDLRPPGAQYFGPGTRLLVL.

This clonotype was seen just once. This rearrangement joins TRBV7-9 to TRBJ1-6; possibly TRBD1 for D (5 bases). CDR3 length: 15 amino acids. Germline lookup yields CDR1 SEHNR and CDR2 FQNEAQ (reference sequence). The ends were cut back, 4 bases at V and 10 bases at J, with 17 bases in the middle. DNA of the CDR3: TGTGCCAGCAGCTCCGGGACCGCCTCGGGGTCACCCCTCCACTTT. Protein product: CASSSGTASGSPLHF.

The chain is built from TRBV3-1 and TRBJ2-7; weak D call: TRBD2 (6 bases). V dropped 0 bases and J dropped 6 bases, with 9 bases sitting between them. Germline lookup yields CDR1 LGHDT and CDR2 YNNKEL (reference sequence). This CDR3 has 13 residues. The CDR3 bases are TGTGCCAGCAGCCAAGATCCCGGGGGCGAGCAGTACTTC. As protein: CASSQDPGGEQYF.

V and J are TRBV7-3 and TRBJ1-2; D perhaps matches TRBD1 (5 bases). CDR1 is SGHTA, CDR2 FQGTGA, per germline. V lost 3 bases, J lost 7 bases, and 12 bases lay in between. The CDR3 covers 13 residues. The CDR3 loop is CASSFRDGGGYTF. The CDR3 DNA reads TGTGCCAGCAGCTTCCGGGACGGTGGTGGCTACACCTTC.

The chain is built from TRBV19 and TRBJ1-2; 10 positions match TRBD1. This CDR3 is 15 amino acids long. Germline values: CDR1 LNHDA, CDR2 SQIVND (reference sequence). V shed 4 bases and J 7 bases; nucleotides not matched to a gene: 9. CDR3 nucleotides: TGTGCCAGTAGTAGAACGGGACAGGGGAAAATTGGCTACACCTTC. Translation gives CASSRTGQGKIGYTF. The full variable domain, with the rest looked up from reference TRBV19 and TRBJ1-2, is DGGITQSPKYLFRKEGQNVTLSCEQNLNHDAMYWYRQDPGQGLRLIYYSQIVNDFQKGDIAEGYSVSREKKESFPLTVTSAQKNPTAFYLCASSRTGQGKIGYTFGSGTRLTVV.